The 22 T cell receptor beta chains below all came from one sample that was sequenced in a study of blood T cell repertoires in COVID-19. Sequencing used immunoSEQ multiplex PCR; TCRdb keeps in-frame clones, though not all of them. The table shows 240,000 or so clones, with 70% to 85% occurring only once. Source material: peripheral blood. The origin of the receptors is a woman older than 75 with acute or convalescent COVID-19.

This clone is medium-sized within its sample. V gene TRBV5-1 combines with J gene TRBJ2-1; 11 bases agree with TRBD2. V shed 4 bases, J shed 9 bases, and the junction held 9 bases outside the gene matches. Looked up from germline, CDR1 is SGHRS and CDR2 is YFSETQ. The CDR3 totals 15 residues. The CDR3 DNA follows: TGCGCCAGCAGCACCCTAGCGGGAGGTACACCTGAGCAGTTCTTC. This gives the protein CASSTLAGGTPEQFF.

This clone has only a few counts. The chain has TRBV6-5 and TRBJ2-3; 7 bases are shared with TRBD2. Germline loops: CDR1 MNHEY, CDR2 SVGAGI. The V and J ends lost 4 bases and 2 bases, in that order; junction bases with no gene match: 6. The CDR3 extends over 15 amino acids. The CDR3, as DNA: TGTGCCAGCAGTTCACCGGGACTATCCACAGATACGCAGTATTTT. Translating gives CASSSPGLSTDTQYF.

V gene TRBV25-1 combines with J gene TRBJ2-3; 9 bases align to TRBD2. Germline loops: CDR1 MGHDK, CDR2 SYGVNS. The CDR3 totals 17 residues. V lost 5 bases and J lost 3; bases outside the gene matches: 12. This CDR3 reads CASSRPRSGGGTDTQYF. The CDR3 coding sequence is TGTGCCAGCAGTAGACCCCGTAGCGGGGGTGGAACAGATACGCAGTATTTT.

The V gene is TRBV6-1, the J gene TRBJ2-3, with 11 bases that match TRBD2. With V trimmed by 3 bases and J by 1 base, 3 bases remained unmatched. CDR1 is MNHNS and CDR2 is SASEGT in the germline V gene. The CDR3 spans 16 residues. The DNA for the CDR3 is TGTGCCAGCAGTGACCAGGGACTAGCGGGCACAGATACGCAGTATTTT. Translating gives CASSDQGLAGTDTQYF.

The chain has TRBV20-1 and TRBJ2-1, with a weak D call TRBD2 (6 bases). The CDR3 totals 13 residues. V was trimmed by 3 bases and J by 6 bases, leaving 12 bases between them. Germline V gene sequence: CDR1 DFQATT, CDR2 SNEGSKA (reference sequence). The CDR3 region is CSASTGGINEQFF. In DNA, the CDR3 is TGCAGTGCTAGTACCGGCGGGATCAATGAGCAGTTCTTC.

This clone was recorded once. This chain uses TRBV5-1 with TRBJ2-1, with TRBD1 matching 8 bases. CDR1 and CDR2 (germline): SGHRS, YFSETQ. The CDR3 length is 13 residues. With 2 bases clipped from V and 7 bases from J, the junction kept 2 bases outside the gene matches. CDR3 nucleotides: TGCGCCAGCAGCTTCCGGGACAGGAATGAGCAGTTCTTC. Its translation: CASSFRDRNEQFF.

The rearrangement uses TRBV4-3 and TRBJ1-4; tentatively, D is TRBD1 (5 bases). V was shortened by 0 bases and J by 10 bases, with 18 bases between the two germline ends. In germline, CDR1 is LGHNA, CDR2 YSLEER. CDR3 size: 16 residues. CDR3 DNA sequence: TGCGCCAGCAGCCAAGATTTGGCGGGGGAGAGTGGAAAACTGTTTTTT. It translates to CASSQDLAGESGKLFF.

The CDR3 reads CASSQGDRQGTNEKLFF. The DNA of the CDR3 is TGCGCCAGCAGCCAAGGCGACCGACAGGGGACTAATGAAAAACTGTTTTTT. The chain is built from TRBV4-1 and TRBJ1-4, with 8 bases aligning to TRBD1. The CDR3 is 17 residues long. V gave up 1 base and J gave up 2 bases; unmatched junction bases: 6. CDR1 and CDR2 (germline): MGHRA, YSYEKL.

This rearrangement joins TRBV7-9 to TRBJ1-2, with a tentative D call TRBD1 (6 bases). This CDR3 region has 12 residues. Germline V gene lookup returns CDR1 SEHNR and CDR2 FQNEAQ (reference sequence). The germline V and J ends were trimmed by 3 bases and 8 bases, with 10 bases remaining between them. The CDR3 DNA sequence: TGTGCCAGCAGCTTCACAGGGCTCGGCTACACCTTC. Translation gives CASSFTGLGYTF.

The gene calls are TRBV6-5 and TRBJ1-6; 8 bases match TRBD1. The CDR3 sequence is 14 residues long. The V gene end was trimmed by 6 bases and the J gene end by 10 bases; junction bases not matched to a gene: 8. The germline V gene has CDR1 MNHEY and CDR2 SVGAGI. CDR3 residues: CASSTGGKRSPLHF. DNA of the CDR3: TGTGCCAGCAGCACAGGGGGGAAGCGCTCACCCCTCCACTTT.

The V and J genes are TRBV29-1 and TRBJ1-1, with 10 bases fitting TRBD1. Per germline, CDR1 SQVTM and CDR2 ANQGSEA. V gave up 7 bases and J gave up 1 base; unmatched junction bases: 3. The CDR3 has 13 residues. As DNA, the CDR3 is TGCAGCGCTGACAGGGGGCGGAACACTGAAGCTTTCTTT. This translates into CSADRGRNTEAFF.

Regarding this clone: The germline gene is not matched at one end of the junction; a read error may be the cause. V and J are TRBV6-1 and TRBJ1-4; TRBD1 agrees at 9 bases. This CDR3 comprises 14 residues. CDR1 MNHNS and CDR2 SASEGT come from the germline V gene. CDR3 DNA sequence: TGTGCCAGCAGAGAAGGGACAGGGAATGAAAAACTGTTTTTT. Translated, it gives CASREGTGNEKLFF.

The rearrangement links TRBV2 to TRBJ1-3; 10 bases agree with TRBD1. CDR1 and CDR2 (germline): SNHLY, FYNNEI. Germline trimming cut 6 bases from V and 4 bases from J; bases unmatched to any gene: 6. This CDR3 is built from 15 residues. The CDR3: CASSLGQGQGNTIYF. CDR3 bases: TGTGCCAGCAGCCTGGGACAGGGGCAAGGAAACACCATATATTTT.

This clone was seen a single time. V gene TRBV12-5 combines with J gene TRBJ2-1; 11 bases align to TRBD2. CDR1 is LGHNT and CDR2 is FRNRAP in the germline V gene. CDR3 length: 18 residues. J was trimmed by 0 bases and V by 1 base; bases with no gene match: 5. CDR3 loop: CASGLGLLAGGSYNEQFF. CDR3 coding DNA: TGTGCTAGTGGTTTGGGCCTCCTAGCGGGAGGCTCCTACAATGAGCAGTTCTTC. Together with reference TRBV12-5 and TRBJ2-1, the CDR3 gives the full variable domain: DARVTQTPRHKVTEMGQEVTMRCQPILGHNTVFWYRQTMMQGLELLAYFRNRAPLDDSGMPKDRFSAEMPDATLATLKIQPSEPRDSAVYFCASGLGLLAGGSYNEQFFGPGTRLTVL.

The chain recombines TRBV5-1 with TRBJ1-6, with TRBD1 matching over 10 bases. In germline, CDR1 is SGHRS, CDR2 YFSETQ. Unmatched junction bases numbered 9, after V lost 0 bases and J lost 6 bases. The CDR3 has 18 amino acids. The CDR3 is CASSLGLTGGPVNSPLHF. The CDR3 nucleotides are TGCGCCAGCAGCTTGGGGTTGACAGGGGGCCCGGTTAATTCACCCCTCCACTTT.

In this sample, this clone turned up once. Written as DNA, the CDR3 is TGTGCCAGCAGTGAGGCTAGCGCACACCCCGGGGAGCTGTTTTTT. It translates to CASSEASAHPGELFF. The V gene is TRBV6-1, the J gene TRBJ2-2, with D maybe TRBD2 (6 bases). The CDR3 loop spans 15 amino acids. Germline V gene data show CDR1 as MNHNS and CDR2 as SASEGT. The V end lost 3 bases, the J end lost 6 bases, and 14 bases lay between the germline ends.

The J gene is TRBJ2-1, the V gene TRBV2; TRBD2 agrees at 11 bases. CDR3 length: 17 amino acids. The trim removed 4 bases at V and 4 bases at J, leaving 9 bases unmatched. Germline V lookup: CDR1 SNHLY, CDR2 FYNNEI. CDR3 DNA: TGTGCCAGCAGTGCTAAACTTAGCGGGAGGGGTTACAATGAGCAGTTCTTC. Translated: CASSAKLSGRGYNEQFF.

The chain couples TRBV6-5 to TRBJ2-7; no firm D call. The CDR3 totals 15 residues. Germline CDR1 MNHEY, CDR2 SVGAGI. V lost 0 bases and J 5 bases, leaving 14 bases between the germline ends. CDR3 in amino acids: CASSYSGMLANEQYF. As DNA, the CDR3 is TGTGCCAGCAGTTACTCCGGAATGTTAGCAAACGAGCAGTACTTC.

The V and J genes are TRBV19 and TRBJ1-2; D perhaps matches TRBD1 (5 bases). From germline, CDR1 is LNHDA and CDR2 SQIVND (reference sequence). Trimming pared 6 bases from V and 4 bases from J, leaving 12 bases between. The CDR3 extends over 13 amino acids. The CDR3 region is CASSNRGSYGYTF. The DNA for the CDR3 is TGTGCCAGTAGCAACCGGGGGAGCTATGGCTACACCTTC.

This clone was seen only a few times. The chain links TRBV15 to TRBJ2-7; TRBD1 matches at 9 bases. Germline values: CDR1 LNHNV, CDR2 YYDKDF (reference sequence). The V and J ends lost 5 bases and 2 bases, in that order; junction bases with no gene match: 7. This CDR3 has 15 residues. In DNA form, the CDR3 reads TGTGCCACCAGCCCTGGGGACAGGGTGACCTACGAGCAGTACTTC. Translated, it gives CATSPGDRVTYEQYF.

The chain carries TRBV9 and TRBJ2-1, with 7 positions matching TRBD1. The germline V gene encodes CDR1 SGDLS and CDR2 YYNGEE. CDR3 length: 14 amino acids. After removal of 0 bases from V and 12 bases from J, the junction contained 9 bases not matched to a gene. In DNA form, the CDR3 reads TGTGCCAGCAGCGTAGAGGCAGGGGGTGTGGGGCAGTTCTTC. It yields the protein CASSVEAGGVGQFF.

The chain links TRBV9 to TRBJ1-5, with TRBD1 identical over 8 bases. Germline values: CDR1 SGDLS, CDR2 YYNGEE. Losses at the gene ends were 0 bases for V and 4 bases for J; bases not matched to a gene: 3. This CDR3 is 15 amino acids long. CDR3 sequence (DNA): TGTGCCAGCAGCGTAGGGCAGGGGGCGAATCAGCCCCAGCATTTT. Protein sequence: CASSVGQGANQPQHF.